Listed here are 25 T cell receptor beta chains from one sample, sequenced in a study of blood T cells in healthy people across ages. The authors ran a second PCR of about 6 to 11 cycles using a sample-barcoded 5' primer and a J-beta primer mix. TCRdb used MiXCR to reprocess the 5' RACE reads, holding one entry per CDR3 protein. The table records around 670,000 distinct CDR3 sequences, 25% to 35% of them present only once. The sequencing sample was made of blood. These receptor sequences come from a woman older than 75 in good health.

As for this clonotype: One end of the junction fails to match germline, which may point to a read error. The V gene is TRBV18, the J gene TRBJ1-1; D call uncertain. This CDR3 comprises 14 residues. Germline-derived CDR1 and CDR2 are KGHSH and LQKENI. CDR3 protein: CAGSPVQMNTEAFF. CDR3 coding DNA: TGTGCCGGCTCACCGGTTCAGATGAACACCGAAGCTTTCTTT.

This clonotype was counted ten times or more. The chain carries TRBV2 and TRBJ2-3; 9 positions agree with TRBD2. The CDR3 spans 15 residues. Germline-derived CDR1 and CDR2 are SNHLY and FYNNEI. The V segment lost 7 bases and the J segment 3 bases; nucleotides outside the gene matches: 8. CDR3 coding DNA: TGTGCCAGCACCGCCTATGGACTAGCGACAGATACGCAGTATTTT. It translates to CASTAYGLATDTQYF.

This clonotype was counted ten times or more. This chain joins TRBV12-3 or TRBV12-4 and TRBJ2-7; D perhaps matches TRBD1 (5 bases). The CDR3 is made up of 12 amino acids. V lost 3 bases, J lost 7 bases, and 10 bases lay in between. CDR3 protein: CASSFDSWEQYF. DNA for the CDR3: TGTGCCAGCAGTTTCGACAGTTGGGAGCAGTACTTC.

V and J are TRBV5-5 and TRBJ2-3; the D is unclear. In germline, CDR1 is SGHKS, CDR2 YYEKEE (reference sequence). With 4 bases removed from V and 9 bases from J, the gap between germline ends came to 9 bases. CDR3 length equals 11 residues. The CDR3 spells CASSRAVTQYF. For the CDR3, the DNA is TGTGCCAGCAGCAGGGCAGTAACGCAGTATTTT.

This clonotype was seen repeatedly, ten times or more. The chain couples TRBV12-3 or TRBV12-4 to TRBJ2-1; a weak D match, TRBD1 (5 bases). Trimming removed 1 base from V and 8 bases from J, with 12 bases in between. This CDR3 has 14 residues. The CDR3 is CASSLGQGWHEQFF. The DNA of the CDR3 is TGTGCCAGCAGTTTAGGGCAGGGTTGGCATGAGCAGTTCTTC.

This clonotype appeared once. A much larger clone lies a single base off, so this may be a read error. The V gene is TRBV3-1, the J gene TRBJ1-1, with D unresolved. This CDR3 has 13 amino acids. CDR1 and CDR2 (germline): LGHDT, YNNKEL (reference sequence). The germline V and J ends were trimmed by 3 bases and 1 base, with 6 bases remaining between them. The CDR3 region is CASSHQSNTEAFF. CDR3 nucleotide sequence: TGTGCCAGCAGCCACCAATCGAACACTGAAGCTTTCTTT.

This clonotype showed up many times. The rearrangement uses TRBV12-3 or TRBV12-4 and TRBJ2-1, with TRBD2 matching over 7 bases. The CDR3 totals 15 residues. The trim removed 5 bases at V and 3 bases at J, leaving 7 bases unmatched. CDR3 loop: CASSGGTTLYNEQFF. CDR3 nucleotide sequence: TGTGCCAGCAGTGGCGGGACTACTCTCTACAATGAGCAGTTCTTC.

This clonotype has just a few counts. CDR3 amino acids: CASSQAGQGNYGYTF. In DNA form, the CDR3 reads TGCGCCAGCAGCCAAGCGGGTCAGGGGAACTATGGCTACACCTTC. The chain has TRBV4-1 and TRBJ1-2, with D maybe TRBD1 (6 bases). V lost 1 base, J lost 2 bases, and 11 bases lay in between. Germline-derived CDR1 and CDR2 are MGHRA and YSYEKL. This CDR3 region has 15 residues.

The table lists this clonotype with a few counts. This chain uses TRBV4-2 with TRBJ1-5; TRBD1 matches 7 bases. With V trimmed by 3 bases and J by 4 bases, 9 bases remained unmatched. CDR3 length: 16 residues. Per the germline V gene, CDR1 is LGHNA and CDR2 is YNFKEQ. CDR3: CASSQTPGQPNQPQHF. The CDR3 DNA follows: TGTGCCAGCAGCCAGACACCGGGACAGCCGAATCAGCCCCAGCATTTT.

The V and J genes are TRBV6-2 or TRBV6-3 and TRBJ2-3; D uncertain. The CDR3 covers 17 residues. In germline, CDR1 is MNHEY, CDR2 SVGEGT. V lost 3 bases, J lost 0 bases, and 16 bases lay in between. CDR3 nucleotide sequence: TGTGCCAGCAGTTATCATCAGTACTCGCCTAGCACAGATACGCAGTATTTT. This translates into CASSYHQYSPSTDTQYF.

This clonotype has ten or more counts. The V and J genes are TRBV20-1 and TRBJ2-7; 8 bases agree with TRBD1. The CDR3 has 14 residues. The V gene's germline CDR1 is DFQATT and CDR2 SNEGSKA (reference sequence). J gave up 3 bases and V 2 bases, and 6 bases lay outside the gene matches. In DNA form, the CDR3 reads TGCAGTGCTAGACCCCAGACAGGGGACTACGAGCAGTACTTC. Translated, it gives CSARPQTGDYEQYF.

This clonotype was seen a handful of times. The chain employs TRBV6-1 and TRBJ2-3; 10 nucleotides line up with TRBD1. Germline V CDR1 and CDR2: MNHNS, SASEGT. The J segment lost 4 bases and the V segment lost 3 bases, leaving 4 bases of the junction unmatched. This CDR3 spans 15 amino acids. CDR3 DNA sequence: TGTGCCAGCAGTGACTCGGGACAGGGGCCAGATACGCAGTATTTT. Translating it yields CASSDSGQGPDTQYF.

This clonotype has only a few counts. A read error is possible here, since a much larger clone lies one base away. The chain joins TRBV15 to TRBJ2-1; TRBD1 matches at 9 bases. The J call is uncertain, as TRBJ2-7 better fits the DNA end. Germline assignment: CDR1 LNHNV and CDR2 YYDKDF (reference sequence). The CDR3 sequence is 15 residues long. The CDR3 spells CATSRDRASYNEQYF. The CDR3 coding sequence is TGTGCCACCAGCCGGGACAGGGCCTCCTACAATGAGCAGTACTTC.

In its sample, this clonotype was seen many times. This chain links TRBV6-5 with TRBJ2-5; 10 nucleotides agree with TRBD1. The V and J ends lost 5 bases and 6 bases, in that order; junction bases with no gene match: 6. CDR1 and CDR2 from the germline V gene are MNHEY and SVGAGI. The length of the CDR3 is 14 residues. In DNA form, the CDR3 reads TGTGCCAGCAGTGTCGGGACAGGGGTCAAGACCCAGTACTTC. Protein sequence: CASSVGTGVKTQYF.

In regard to this clonotype: A much larger clone is a single base away; this may be a read error. The CDR3 bases are TGCAGTGTACGAGGGGGACCCTACGAGCAGTTCTTC. This gives the protein CSVRGGPYEQFF. The V gene is TRBV20-1, the J gene TRBJ2-1; D possibly corresponds to TRBD1 (6 bases). Germline-derived CDR1 and CDR2 are DFQATT and SNEGSKA (reference sequence). The germline V and J ends were trimmed by 7 bases and 10 bases, with 17 bases remaining between them. The CDR3 spans 12 residues.

A few counts support this clonotype. This chain uses TRBV7-2 with TRBJ2-2; D call uncertain. Germline V gives CDR1 SGHTA, CDR2 FQGNSA. The CDR3 sequence is 15 residues long. The V end lost 5 bases, the J end lost 0 bases, and 10 bases lay between the germline ends. CDR3 sequence reads: CASSRQVSNTGELFF. CDR3 nucleotide sequence: TGTGCCAGCAGCCGACAAGTCTCGAACACCGGGGAGCTGTTTTTT.

Worth noting for this clonotype: Sequence at one end of the junction differs from germline and may be a read error. This chain connects TRBV6-1 to TRBJ2-7; D gene unclear. Near its end, the DNA agrees better with TRBJ2-5, so the J call may be wrong. This CDR3 contains 13 residues. From germline, CDR1 is MNHNS and CDR2 SASEGT. This CDR3 is CASREVDQGTQYF. The CDR3 DNA reads as TGTGCCAGCAGGGAAGTGGACCAAGGGACCCAGTACTTC.

The chain couples TRBV29-1 to TRBJ1-1; D gene uncertain. V lost 5 bases, J lost 0 bases, and 4 bases lay in between. The germline CDR1 and CDR2 sequences are SQVTM and ANQGSEA. This CDR3 region has 11 residues. CDR3 residues: CSVTMNTEAFF. The CDR3 DNA is TGCAGCGTTACGATGAACACTGAAGCTTTCTTT.

The chain combines TRBV29-1 with TRBJ1-5, with 10 bases identical to TRBD1. In germline, CDR1 is SQVTM, CDR2 ANQGSEA. The CDR3 runs 14 residues. V dropped 6 bases and J dropped 7; count of bases not matched to a gene: 9. CDR3 in amino acids: CSVMTGGEEQPQHF. The CDR3 DNA sequence: TGCAGCGTGATGACAGGGGGCGAGGAACAGCCCCAGCATTTT.

This chain links TRBV19 with TRBJ2-7; tentatively, D is TRBD1 or TRBD2 (5 bases each). This CDR3 comprises 13 residues. V lost 5 bases, J lost 2 bases, and 10 bases lay in between. Germline V gene data show CDR1 as LNHDA and CDR2 as SQIVND (reference sequence). CDR3 residues: CASSGDGAYEQYF. For the CDR3, the DNA is TGTGCCAGTAGTGGGGACGGTGCCTACGAGCAGTACTTC.

This clonotype showed up many times. The chain has TRBV19 and TRBJ1-5; a weak D match, TRBD1 (5 bases). The CDR3 is made up of 14 amino acids. CDR1 is LNHDA, CDR2 SQIVND, per germline (reference sequence). Between the trimmed V and J ends, which lost 7 bases and 1 base, there was a span of 11 bases. CDR3 bases: TGTGCCAGTAACTGGGGGAAGAGCAATCAGCCCCAGCATTTT. It translates to CASNWGKSNQPQHF.

This clonotype was counted many times. V is TRBV7-8 and J is TRBJ1-5, with TRBD1 matching 8 bases. Germline loops: CDR1 SGHVS, CDR2 FQNEAQ. This CDR3 is 14 amino acids long. J was trimmed by 6 bases and V by 2 bases; bases with no gene match: 3. DNA of the CDR3: TGTGCCAGCAGCTTACGACAGGGGTTTCAGCCCCAGCATTTT. Translation gives CASSLRQGFQPQHF.

This clonotype has ten or more counts. The chain couples TRBV27 to TRBJ2-5; D is perhaps TRBD1 or TRBD2 (5 bases each). The CDR3 has 13 residues. The germline V and J ends were trimmed by 4 bases and 2 bases, with 8 bases remaining between them. From germline, CDR1 is MNHEY and CDR2 SMNVEV (reference sequence). The CDR3 is CASSWDDQETQYF. CDR3 DNA sequence: TGTGCCAGCAGTTGGGACGATCAAGAGACCCAGTACTTC.

V and J are TRBV7-8 and TRBJ2-1; possibly TRBD1 for D (6 bases). Trimming took off 3 bases at V and 3 bases at J, with 15 bases between the two ends. The CDR3 has 16 residues. Germline V gene lookup returns CDR1 SGHVS and CDR2 FQNEAQ. The CDR3 DNA sequence: TGTGCCAGCAGCTTCGCGACAGGTCGAGACTACAATGAGCAGTTCTTC. It codes for CASSFATGRDYNEQFF. The full variable domain, in which reference TRBV7-8 and TRBJ2-1 provide the parts outside the CDR3, is GAGVSQSPRYKVAKRGQDVALRCDPISGHVSLFWYQQALGQGPEFLTYFQNEAQLDKSGLPSDRFFAERPEGSVSTLKIQRTQQEDSAVYLCASSFATGRDYNEQFFGPGTRLTVL.

With regard to this clonotype: A much larger clone sits a single nucleotide away, making a read error possible. The rearrangement joins TRBV6-2 or TRBV6-3 to TRBJ2-7; 9 bases match TRBD1. The CDR3 has 16 residues. Germline V gene sequence: CDR1 MNHEY, CDR2 SVGEGT. The trim removed 5 bases at V and 7 bases at J, leaving 15 bases unmatched. CDR3 bases: TGTGCCAGCAGTCTGCAGAGACAGGGGGATTCGAGGGAGCAGTACTTC. Its protein is CASSLQRQGDSREQYF.